Sequencing of this T cell receptor beta chain was carried out in a study of cytomegalovirus exposure and HLA in healthy donors. Overall study results and limits: Because they were indistinguishable, some V segments, including TRBV6-2 and TRBV6-3, were excluded. What TCR beta sequences reportedly achieved was accurate prediction of HLA-A and HLA-B alleles in most subjects.

J lost 2 bases, V lost 5 bases, and 9 bases had no gene match. This CDR3 comprises 15 residues. Germline V CDR1 and CDR2: SGHRS, YFSETQ. In this sample, this clone turned up a few times. The antigen is unknown. It was with 60 Vbeta and 13 Jbeta primers that the PCR ran. Sequencing was performed with immunoSEQ multiplex PCR; in TCRdb, only in-frame clones are kept and a portion is missing. The sample records 130,000 to 150,000 clones, 65% to 75% being singletons. The sequence was collected from a man between 60 and 75 years old in good health and CMV-seronegative. V usage is TRBV5-1 and J usage is TRBJ2-5, with 7 bases lining up with TRBD2. Sequencing input: PBMCs. CDR3 loop: CASSRMGGTQETQYF. The DNA of the CDR3 is TGCGCCAGCAGTCGAATGGGGGGGACGCAAGAGACCCAGTACTTC.